This TCR beta chain comes out of a study of shared clonotypes between healthy human individuals. This clone occurred once. The antigen is undetermined. An end of the junction does not agree with germline; a read error may underlie this. Profiling relied on immunoSEQ multiplex PCR, and the TCRdb table lists in-frame clones only, not all of them. The table records about 2.2 million clones, just under 95% of them present only once. Terminally differentiated effector memory CD45RA+ cells were excluded by CCR7 positive selection of CD45RO-negative cells. Points from the study as a whole: Generally, naive subsets (rather than memory subsets) showed larger estimated richness.

This CDR3 is built from 16 residues. Germline CDR1 and CDR2: MDHEN and SYDVKM. Sequenced: naive CD8+ T cells from PBMCs. The chain couples TRBV28 to TRBJ2-4, with D perhaps matching TRBD2 (5 bases). This sequence was found in a man between 18 and 29 years old in good health. Some clones in this sample may be carry-over from other donors' samples. The CDR3 nucleotides are TGTGCCGGCAGTTCTCCCCTGGCCTCTGGGAGCAACATTCAGTACTTC. Translating it yields CAGSSPLASGSNIQYF.